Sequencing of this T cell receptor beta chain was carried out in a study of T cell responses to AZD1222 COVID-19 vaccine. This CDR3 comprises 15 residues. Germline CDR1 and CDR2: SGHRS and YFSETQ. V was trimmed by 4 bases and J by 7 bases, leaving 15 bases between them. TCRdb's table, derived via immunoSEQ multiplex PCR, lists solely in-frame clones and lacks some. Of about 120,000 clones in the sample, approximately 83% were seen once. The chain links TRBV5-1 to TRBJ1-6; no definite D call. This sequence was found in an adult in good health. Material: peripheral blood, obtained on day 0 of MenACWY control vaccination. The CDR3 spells CASSAGRALNSPLHF. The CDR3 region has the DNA TGCGCCAGCAGCGCGGGCCGGGCATTAAATTCACCCCTCCACTTT.